These T cell receptor beta chains were read from a single sample in a study of blood T cell repertoires in COVID-19. The protocol was immunoSEQ multiplex PCR, while the TCRdb copy is restricted to in-frame clones and leaves out a portion. The sample carries approximately 220,000 clones, around four fifths recorded once. Material: peripheral blood. Receptor source: a man between 35 and 55 years old with acute or convalescent COVID-19. Both conserved end residues are part of each CDR3. Fields, in order: CDR3 length, V gene, D gene, J gene, clone size, CDR3 protein, CDR3 DNA. A D gene is named only where the DNA matches it firmly. A row's size may be missing; if present it is once, few, many or a size class.

CDR3 length: 14; V gene: TRBV6-1; D gene: .; J gene: TRBJ1-2; clone size: few; CDR3 protein: CASSDTGFQGGYTF; CDR3 DNA: TGTGCCAGCAGTGACACAGGGTTTCAGGGTGGCTACACCTTC
CDR3 length: 16; V gene: TRBV7-2; D gene: .; J gene: TRBJ2-1; clone size: few; CDR3 protein: CASSLAQGVRNNEQFF; CDR3 DNA: TGTGCCAGCAGCTTAGCGCAGGGTGTGAGGAACAATGAGCAGTTCTTC
CDR3 length: 17; V gene: TRBV7-2; D gene: TRBD2; J gene: TRBJ2-3; clone size: once; CDR3 protein: CASTAHLAGPSTDTQYF; CDR3 DNA: TGTGCCAGCACCGCCCATCTAGCGGGACCTAGCACAGATACGCAGTATTTT
CDR3 length: 16; V gene: TRBV6-5; D gene: TRBD1; J gene: TRBJ1-3; clone size: .; CDR3 protein: CASSYRDRGSGNTIYF; CDR3 DNA: TGTGCCAGCAGTTACCGGGACAGGGGTTCTGGAAACACCATATATTTT
CDR3 length: 14; V gene: TRBV10-3; D gene: .; J gene: TRBJ1-1; clone size: .; CDR3 protein: CAIRGEVLNTEAFF; CDR3 DNA: TGTGCCATCAGGGGGGAGGTTTTGAACACTGAAGCTTTCTTT
CDR3 length: 17; V gene: TRBV2; D gene: TRBD1; J gene: TRBJ2-6; clone size: .; CDR3 protein: CASSGIGQGTGANVLTF; CDR3 DNA: TGTGCCAGCAGTGGCATCGGACAGGGTACCGGGGCCAACGTCCTGACTTTC
CDR3 length: 16; V gene: TRBV27; D gene: TRBD2; J gene: TRBJ2-3; clone size: .; CDR3 protein: CASSLRLAGGLDTQYF; CDR3 DNA: TGTGCCAGCAGCCTTAGACTAGCGGGAGGGTTAGATACGCAGTATTTT
CDR3 length: 15; V gene: TRBV4-2; D gene: .; J gene: TRBJ1-2; clone size: .; CDR3 protein: CASSPSWGGDYGYTF; CDR3 DNA: TGTGCCAGCAGCCCCAGCTGGGGCGGTGACTATGGCTACACCTTC
CDR3 length: 14; V gene: TRBV10-1; D gene: TRBD2; J gene: TRBJ2-1; clone size: few; CDR3 protein: CASSRRSGSNEQFF; CDR3 DNA: TGCGCCAGCAGCAGGAGGAGCGGGAGCAATGAGCAGTTCTTC
CDR3 length: 15; V gene: TRBV27; D gene: .; J gene: TRBJ2-7; clone size: .; CDR3 protein: CASSQWNSISYEQYF; CDR3 DNA: TGTGCCAGCAGTCAGTGGAACAGCATCTCCTACGAGCAGTACTTC
CDR3 length: 16; V gene: TRBV10-3; D gene: .; J gene: TRBJ2-2; clone size: .; CDR3 protein: CAISESGGTNTGELFF; CDR3 DNA: TGTGCCATCAGTGAGTCGGGGGGTACGAACACCGGGGAGCTGTTTTTT
CDR3 length: 13; V gene: TRBV11-3; D gene: .; J gene: TRBJ2-5; clone size: once; CDR3 protein: CASSVNREATQYF; CDR3 DNA: TGTGCCAGCAGCGTAAACAGGGAAGCGACCCAGTACTTC
CDR3 length: 13; V gene: TRBV14; D gene: .; J gene: TRBJ1-1; clone size: .; CDR3 protein: CASSQNGNTEAFF; CDR3 DNA: TGTGCCAGCAGCCAAAACGGGAACACTGAAGCTTTCTTT
CDR3 length: 12; V gene: TRBV6-5; D gene: .; J gene: TRBJ2-1; clone size: .; CDR3 protein: CATWPGWDEQFF; CDR3 DNA: TGTGCCACCTGGCCCGGGTGGGATGAGCAGTTCTTC
CDR3 length: 14; V gene: TRBV6-2/TRBV6-3; D gene: TRBD1; J gene: TRBJ2-7; clone size: .; CDR3 protein: CASSRDSSSYEQYF; CDR3 DNA: TGTGCCAGCAGTAGGGACAGCAGCTCCTACGAGCAGTACTTC
CDR3 length: 15; V gene: TRBV29-1; D gene: TRBD2; J gene: TRBJ2-3; clone size: .; CDR3 protein: CSVEGSEREIDTQYF; CDR3 DNA: TGCAGCGTTGAAGGTAGCGAGCGGGAGATAGATACGCAGTATTTT
CDR3 length: 14; V gene: TRBV2; D gene: .; J gene: TRBJ2-7; clone size: once; CDR3 protein: CASSEGVSDVEQYF; CDR3 DNA: TGTGCCAGCAGTGAAGGAGTGTCTGATGTAGAGCAGTACTTC
CDR3 length: 12; V gene: TRBV7-9; D gene: .; J gene: TRBJ2-1; clone size: .; CDR3 protein: CASSRDFNEQFF; CDR3 DNA: TGTGCCAGCAGCCGGGACTTCAATGAGCAGTTCTTC
CDR3 length: 15; V gene: TRBV7-2; D gene: .; J gene: TRBJ1-4; clone size: few; CDR3 protein: CASSLRGEANEKLFF; CDR3 DNA: TGTGCCAGCAGCTTAAGAGGGGAGGCTAATGAAAAACTGTTTTTT
CDR3 length: 12; V gene: TRBV10-3; D gene: .; J gene: TRBJ1-5; clone size: .; CDR3 protein: CAIRGGNQPQHF; CDR3 DNA: TGTGCCATCAGGGGCGGCAATCAGCCCCAGCATTTT
CDR3 length: 17; V gene: TRBV5-1; D gene: TRBD2; J gene: TRBJ2-1; clone size: .; CDR3 protein: CASSSGLAGGRGHEQFF; CDR3 DNA: TGCGCCAGCAGTTCGGGACTAGCGGGAGGCCGGGGACATGAGCAGTTCTTC
CDR3 length: 16; V gene: TRBV19; D gene: TRBD2; J gene: TRBJ2-1; clone size: .; CDR3 protein: CASSEVAGSPRDEQFF; CDR3 DNA: TGTGCCAGTAGTGAGGTAGCGGGATCTCCTAGGGATGAGCAGTTCTTC
CDR3 length: 15; V gene: TRBV5-1; D gene: .; J gene: TRBJ1-1; clone size: once; CDR3 protein: CASSLEVMGGTEAFF; CDR3 DNA: TGCGCCAGCAGCTTGGAGGTTATGGGGGGCACTGAAGCTTTCTTT
CDR3 length: 15; V gene: TRBV5-1; D gene: TRBD1; J gene: TRBJ1-4; clone size: .; CDR3 protein: CASSPQRTGVEKLFF; CDR3 DNA: TGCGCCAGCAGCCCTCAAAGGACAGGGGTTGAAAAACTGTTTTTT
CDR3 length: 14; V gene: TRBV2; D gene: .; J gene: TRBJ1-5; clone size: .; CDR3 protein: CASSDSDSNQPQHF; CDR3 DNA: TGTGCCAGCAGCGACTCAGATAGCAATCAGCCCCAGCATTTT
CDR3 length: 15; V gene: TRBV5-1; D gene: .; J gene: TRBJ1-2; clone size: .; CDR3 protein: CASSLGQAANYGYTF; CDR3 DNA: TGCGCCAGCAGCTTGGGTCAGGCAGCTAACTATGGCTACACCTTC
CDR3 length: 13; V gene: TRBV4-1; D gene: .; J gene: TRBJ2-7; clone size: .; CDR3 protein: CASSAYRDYEQYF; CDR3 DNA: TGCGCCAGCAGCGCCTACAGGGACTACGAGCAGTACTTC
CDR3 length: 15; V gene: TRBV19; D gene: .; J gene: TRBJ2-1; clone size: once; CDR3 protein: CASSMSSGRHNEQFF; CDR3 DNA: TGTGCCAGTAGTATGTCCAGCGGAAGACACAATGAGCAGTTCTTC
CDR3 length: 11; V gene: TRBV30; D gene: .; J gene: TRBJ2-1; clone size: .; CDR3 protein: CAWSQREEQFF; CDR3 DNA: TGTGCCTGGAGTCAAAGGGAGGAGCAGTTCTTC
CDR3 length: 14; V gene: TRBV7-8; D gene: TRBD1; J gene: TRBJ1-2; clone size: .; CDR3 protein: CASSQDRGNGGYTF; CDR3 DNA: TGTGCCAGCAGCCAGGACAGGGGAAATGGTGGCTACACCTTC
CDR3 length: 14; V gene: TRBV18; D gene: TRBD2; J gene: TRBJ2-1; clone size: once; CDR3 protein: CASSPPGLDNEQFF; CDR3 DNA: TGTGCCAGCTCACCACCGGGACTAGACAATGAGCAGTTCTTC
CDR3 length: 15; V gene: TRBV18; D gene: .; J gene: TRBJ2-1; clone size: .; CDR3 protein: CASSLSGHSYNEQFF; CDR3 DNA: TGTGCCAGCTCACTGAGCGGGCACTCCTACAATGAGCAGTTCTTC
CDR3 length: 20; V gene: TRBV6-7; D gene: TRBD1; J gene: TRBJ2-7; clone size: .; CDR3 protein: CASSYVVCGQGTSSSYEQYF; CDR3 DNA: TGTGCCAGCAGTTACGTCGTATGTGGACAGGGGACCTCAAGCTCCTACGAGCAGTACTTC
CDR3 length: 14; V gene: TRBV7-2; D gene: .; J gene: TRBJ1-1; clone size: .; CDR3 protein: CASSLGAANTEAFF; CDR3 DNA: TGTGCCAGCAGCTTAGGGGCAGCGAACACTGAAGCTTTCTTT
CDR3 length: 12; V gene: TRBV18; D gene: .; J gene: TRBJ1-1; clone size: .; CDR3 protein: CASSPAGTEAFF; CDR3 DNA: TGTGCCAGCTCACCAGCGGGCACTGAAGCTTTCTTT
CDR3 length: 13; V gene: TRBV13; D gene: .; J gene: TRBJ1-1; clone size: .; CDR3 protein: CASSLNGGGEAFF; CDR3 DNA: TGTGCCAGCAGCTTAAACGGAGGTGGTGAAGCTTTCTTT